The clone carrying this T cell receptor beta chain showed up just a few times. The antigen is not known. V lost 4 bases, J lost 6 bases, and 7 bases stayed unmatched. Germline CDR1 and CDR2: SGHRS and YFSETQ. The CDR3 has 15 residues. The data originate from a study of breast tumors, draining lymph nodes, adjacent tissues. TCRdb re-called the multiplex PCR reads through MiXCR, storing one row per CDR3 protein. The table shows approximately 170,000 distinct CDR3 sequences, with 30% to 35% occurring only once. Breast cancer patients provided tissue from their axillary draining lymph nodes. Study findings and constraints: Findings are consistent with lymph node origin and intratumoral expansion of most tumor T cells. Luminal-like breast cancer showed significantly higher tumor–nontumor repertoire similarity than basal-like. The lymph node origin of tumor T cells was framed as consistent with a hypothesis, not demonstrated.

Sequenced material: axillary lymph node tissue. The rearrangement joins TRBV5-1 to TRBJ2-1; 10 bases are a match to TRBD2. The clonotype comes from a female donor with breast cancer. Some clones in this sample may be carry-over from other donors' samples. The DNA for the CDR3 is TGCGCCAGCAGCCTCAGACTAGCGGGCTCCAATGAGCAGTTCTTC. It yields the protein CASSLRLAGSNEQFF.